The rows below give T cell receptor beta chains drawn from one sample of a study of tumor and adjacent non-tumor tissue in lung cancer. TCRdb re-called the multiplex PCR reads with MiXCR, one entry per CDR3 protein. The top ten clones hold 20% of a sample with about 68,000 distinct CDR3 sequences, roughly three fifths of them seen once. Sequencing was carried out using lung tumor tissue. Receptors were obtained from a man aged 45-65 years with non-small cell lung cancer. Both conserved end residues are part of each CDR3. A D gene is named only where the DNA matches it firmly. Some rows have no size entry. The others give once, few or many, or a class for an expanded clone.

TRBJ2-3 TRBV20-1 few . CSARDLGRSTDTQYF TGCAGTGCTAGAGATCTAGGGCGTAGCACAGATACGCAGTATTTT
TRBJ1-3 TRBV6-6 . TRBD1 CASRQGVTGAAGNTIYF TGTGCCAGCAGGCAAGGCGTGACAGGGGCCGCTGGTAACACCATATATTTT
TRBJ2-1 TRBV5-5 once TRBD1 CTNSDRGQFF TGTACCAACAGCGACAGGGGGCAGTTCTTC
TRBJ2-2 TRBV11-2 . . CAGRRDRQNTGELFF TGTGCCGGCAGACGGGATCGGCAGAACACCGGGGAGCTGTTTTTT
TRBJ1-1 TRBV11-1 . . CASSPSTVDEAFF TGTGCCAGCAGCCCCAGTACAGTGGATGAAGCTTTCTTT
TRBJ2-2 TRBV6-1 . TRBD2 CGSTPMGLAGGITGELLF TGTGGCAGCACCCCCATGGGACTAGCGGGAGGTATCACCGGGGAGCTGCTTTTT
TRBJ1-2 TRBV10-3 . . CAIRKEGNAGYTF TGTGCCATCAGAAAGGAGGGTAATGCTGGATACACCTTC
TRBJ2-7 TRBV6-1 many TRBD2 CASSGAVTSSLYEQYF TGTGCCAGCAGTGGGGCCGTGACTAGCAGCTTGTACGAGCAGTACTTC
TRBJ2-3 TRBV28 . . CASSYGGAIDTQYF TGTGCCAGCAGTTATGGGGGAGCGATAGATACGCAGTATTTT
TRBJ2-1 TRBV24-1 . . CATSGFGGNEQFF TGTGCCACCAGTGGTTTTGGAGGGAATGAGCAGTTCTTC
TRBJ2-3 TRBV29-1 . TRBD2 CSVALHSGSSADTQYF TGCAGCGTTGCACTCCATAGCGGGAGTTCCGCAGATACGCAGTATTTC
TRBJ2-2 TRBV6-2/TRBV6-3 . . CASSYVVHLTGELFF TGTGCTAGCAGTTACGTTGTGCACCTCACCGGGGAGCTGTTTTTT
TRBJ2-3 TRBV11-2 . . CASSLTQTPWTDTQYF TGTGCCAGCAGCTTAACCCAGACCCCCTGGACAGATACGCAGTATTTT